The clone carrying this TCR beta chain was found many times. Its antigen remains unidentified. V was pared by 5 bases and J by 1 base, with 9 bases between. In germline, CDR1 is ENHRY, CDR2 SYGVKD. The CDR3 length is 14 residues. This sample stems from a study of breast tumors, draining lymph nodes, adjacent tissues. Breast cancer patients provided tissue from their axillary draining lymph nodes. A single record per CDR3 protein comes from TCRdb applying MiXCR to the multiplex PCR reads. The sample holds 160,000 or so distinct CDR3 sequences; around a third are singletons and the top ten take around 3.5%. Study-level findings and limits: Tumor TCR diversity was below lymph nodes but above nontumor tissue. Luminal-like breast cancer showed significantly higher tumor–nontumor repertoire similarity than basal-like.

The rearrangement joins TRBV10-3 to TRBJ2-1; D gene ambiguous. The sequence was obtained from a female donor with breast cancer. Some clones in this sample may be carry-over from other donors' samples. What was sequenced was axillary lymph node tissue. The CDR3, as DNA: TGTGCCATCAGTTTGTCTGGATCCTACAATGAGCAGTTCTTC. Translation: CAISLSGSYNEQFF.